A selection of T cell receptor beta chains follows, all from one sample in a study of blood T cell repertoires in COVID-19. Here immunoSEQ multiplex PCR was the method, and the copy in TCRdb shows in-frame clones only, minus some. The sample consists of about 220,000 clones, around 80% of them appearing once. The sequenced sample was peripheral blood. The receptors shown here come from a woman aged 55-69 years who had recovered from COVID-19. The conserved cysteine and the conserved F or W are not part of the CDR3 here. Part of the rows lack a size; the others show once, few, many or a class for expanded clones.

V gene: TRBV6-5; clone size: NA; CDR3 protein: ASTQGGMPYGYT
V gene: TRBV15; clone size: NA; CDR3 protein: ATSRGTGAGANVLT
V gene: TRBV9; clone size: NA; CDR3 protein: ASSATPSSYEQY
V gene: TRBV29-1; clone size: NA; CDR3 protein: SVEDLQGDEKLF
V gene: TRBV30; clone size: NA; CDR3 protein: AWSVQGGYEKLF
V gene: TRBV6-5; clone size: NA; CDR3 protein: ASSYAGASYEQY
V gene: TRBV19; clone size: few; CDR3 protein: ASSRGWGGGQPQH
V gene: TRBV15; clone size: NA; CDR3 protein: ATSPRQGRTEAF
V gene: TRBV5-6; clone size: NA; CDR3 protein: ASSLDAGGWRDAQY
V gene: TRBV6-6; clone size: NA; CDR3 protein: ASRSLLGGTTDTQY
V gene: TRBV9; clone size: NA; CDR3 protein: ASKGTETTEAF
V gene: TRBV7-8; clone size: NA; CDR3 protein: ASSGQVQETQY
V gene: TRBV30; clone size: NA; CDR3 protein: AGRQEYNSPLH
V gene: TRBV2; clone size: once; CDR3 protein: ASSSGASGANVLT
V gene: TRBV5-1; clone size: NA; CDR3 protein: ASSLASGGSEQY
V gene: TRBV2; clone size: NA; CDR3 protein: ASMAGASYNEQF
V gene: TRBV21-1; clone size: NA; CDR3 protein: ASRPRGPGNTIY
V gene: TRBV19; clone size: NA; CDR3 protein: ASSIEGGAGKTQY
V gene: TRBV19; clone size: NA; CDR3 protein: ASSMAVKQPQH
V gene: TRBV14; clone size: NA; CDR3 protein: ASSRGLAVEETQY